The clone carrying this T cell receptor (beta chain) was counted at least ten times. Antigen unknown. This sample was taken from a study of T cell repertoires in cytomegalovirus infection. This CDR3 spans 12 amino acids. Trimming took 5 bases from V and 5 from J, leaving 9 bases between them. Germline values: CDR1 SGHTA, CDR2 FQGNSA. TCRdb used MiXCR to reprocess the reads, holding one entry per CDR3 protein. The data hold a few hundred thousand distinct CDR3 sequences, with just under 40% observed a single time. Study-level results: HLA-C-restricted CMV-specific TCR beta clonotypes were dominant in the ex vivo response.

This specimen was cultured PBMCs, taken from culture after CMV antigen stimulation. The rearrangement joins TRBV7-2 to TRBJ2-5; no clear D gene. This clonotype was sampled from a human donor in good health (CMV status not recorded). Some clones in this sample may be carry-over from other donors' samples. CDR3 nucleotide sequence: TGTGCCAGCAGCAGCAATAGGGAGACCCAGTACTTC. Protein sequence: CASSSNRETQYF.